This T cell receptor (beta chain) was obtained from a study of cytomegalovirus exposure and HLA in healthy donors. This table comes from immunoSEQ multiplex PCR, and its TCRdb copy is limited to in-frame clones, with some not included. Counted here are approximately 170,000 clones, around 82% occurring once; the ten biggest clones make up more than 8.5%. J gave up 4 bases and V 4 bases, and 8 bases lay outside the gene matches. This CDR3 is built from 15 residues. Germline loops: CDR1 MGHRA, CDR2 YSYEKL. The chain employs TRBV4-1 and TRBJ2-7; 9 bases line up with TRBD1. The sample comprised PBMCs. The sequence derives from a young man in good health and CMV-seropositive. The CDR3: CASSPQWGQGYEQYF. The CDR3 DNA reads TGCGCCAGCAGCCCCCAATGGGGACAGGGATACGAGCAGTACTTC.